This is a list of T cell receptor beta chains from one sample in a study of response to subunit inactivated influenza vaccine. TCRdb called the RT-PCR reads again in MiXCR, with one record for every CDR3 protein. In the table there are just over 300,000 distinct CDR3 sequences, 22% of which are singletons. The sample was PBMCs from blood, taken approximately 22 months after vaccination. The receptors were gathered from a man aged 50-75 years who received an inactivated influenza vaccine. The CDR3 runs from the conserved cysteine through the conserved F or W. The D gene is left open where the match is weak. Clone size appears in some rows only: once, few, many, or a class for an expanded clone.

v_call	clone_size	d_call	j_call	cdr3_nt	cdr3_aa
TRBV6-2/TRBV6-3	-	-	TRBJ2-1	TGTGCCAGCAGTATGGGTCGCATCGGGCAGTTCTTC	CASSMGRIGQFF
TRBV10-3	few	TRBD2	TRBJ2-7	TGTGCCATCAGGACTAGCGGGAAGGACGAGCAGTACTTC	CAIRTSGKDEQYF
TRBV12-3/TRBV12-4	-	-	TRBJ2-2	TGTGCCAGCACCCAGTTGGGGGGCAACCCCGGGGAGCTGTTTTTT	CASTQLGGNPGELFF
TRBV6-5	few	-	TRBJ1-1	TGTGCCAGCAGCAGGGGTATCACTGAAGCTTTCTTT	CASSRGITEAFF
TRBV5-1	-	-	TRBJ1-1	TGCGCCAGCAGCTTTTCCGCAGGGGACACTGAAGCTTTCTTT	CASSFSAGDTEAFF
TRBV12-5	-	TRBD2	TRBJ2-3	TGTGCTAGTGCATTTGGGGCGGGAGCCGGGACAGATACGCAGTATTTT	CASAFGAGAGTDTQYF
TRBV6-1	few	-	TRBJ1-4	TGTGCCAGCACCACAGGGTTTGGAACTAATGAAAAACTGTTTTTT	CASTTGFGTNEKLFF
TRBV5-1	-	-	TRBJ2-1	TGCGCCAGCAGTCCCGGGACCGATGTCTACAATGAGCAGTTCTTC	CASSPGTDVYNEQFF
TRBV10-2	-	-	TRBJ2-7	TGCGCCAGCAGGGGGACGGACTCCTACGAGCAGTACTTC	CASRGTDSYEQYF
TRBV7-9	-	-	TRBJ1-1	TGTGCCAGCAGCTTAGGAAGACGTCGGAACACTGAAGCTTTCTTT	CASSLGRRRNTEAFF
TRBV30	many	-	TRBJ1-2	TGTGCCTGGAGTGTACCCGGCAGGGTTAATGGCTACACCTTC	CAWSVPGRVNGYTF
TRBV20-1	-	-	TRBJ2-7	TGCAGTGCTAGGGCGGGCCGGTCCTACGAGCAGTACTTC	CSARAGRSYEQYF
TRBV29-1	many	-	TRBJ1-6	TGCAGCGTGGGGAACTTGGACAGTAGTACCCTCCACTTT	CSVGNLDSSTLHF
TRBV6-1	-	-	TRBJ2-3	TGTGCCAGCAGTAGGGACTTCTCTAGCACAGATACGCAGTATTTT	CASSRDFSSTDTQYF
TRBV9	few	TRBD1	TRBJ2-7	TGTGCCAGCAGCGTAGGGGACAGGATCTACGAGCAGTACTTC	CASSVGDRIYEQYF
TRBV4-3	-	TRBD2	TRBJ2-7	TGCGCCAGCAGCCCATCCCTATGGCTAGCGGGGAGCTCCTACGAGCAGTACTTC	CASSPSLWLAGSSYEQYF
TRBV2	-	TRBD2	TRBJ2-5	TGTGCCAGCAGTGCAGAGACTAGCGGCTGGGAGACCCAGTACTTC	CASSAETSGWETQYF
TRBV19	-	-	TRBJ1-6	TGTGCCAGTAGGCAACAGGGACTGAATTCACCCCTCCACTTT	CASRQQGLNSPLHF
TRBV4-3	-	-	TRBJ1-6	TGCGCCAGCAGCCAAGATAGCCGCTCCTATAATTCACCCCTCCACTTT	CASSQDSRSYNSPLHF
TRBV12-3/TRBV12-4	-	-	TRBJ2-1	TGTGCCACCTCTTTAGGGAGTTGGGATGAGCAGTTCTTC	CATSLGSWDEQFF
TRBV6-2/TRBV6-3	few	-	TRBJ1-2	TGTGCCAGCAGTTACTCGCCCCGGGGACGAGGCTCCATCTATGGCTACACCTTC	CASSYSPRGRGSIYGYTF
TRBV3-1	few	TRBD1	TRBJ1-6	TGTGCCAGCAGCCCCGGACAGGCGTCAAATTCACCCCTCCACTTT	CASSPGQASNSPLHF
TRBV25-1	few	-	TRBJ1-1	TGTGCCAGCATGAGGGGTCCGAACACTGAAGCTTTCTTT	CASMRGPNTEAFF
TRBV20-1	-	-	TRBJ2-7	TGCGCAGCTGTCAAGGGCGGGGGCCCATTCTCCTACGAGCAGTACTTC	CAAVKGGGPFSYEQYF
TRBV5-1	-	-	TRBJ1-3	TGCGCCAGCAGCACCGGCGCTGGAAACACCATATATTTT	CASSTGAGNTIYF
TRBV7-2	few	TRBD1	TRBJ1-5	TGTGCCAGCAGCTTAGCTCCACAGGGGGCGTCGGGTCAGCCCCAGCATTTT	CASSLAPQGASGQPQHF
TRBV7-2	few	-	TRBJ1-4	TGTGCCAGCAGTCCAGGGGCGCGGAGCTACGAAAAACTGTTTTTT	CASSPGARSYEKLFF
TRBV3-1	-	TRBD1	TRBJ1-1	TGTGCCAGCAGTCAGACAGGGGGTAGGACTAGCGCTGAAGCTTTCTTT	CASSQTGGRTSAEAFF
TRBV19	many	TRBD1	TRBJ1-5	TGTGCCAGTCAATATCGTGCACAGGGGGTTTATCAGCCCCAGCATTTT	CASQYRAQGVYQPQHF
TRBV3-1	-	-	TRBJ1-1	TGTGCCAGCAGCCAAGATGGTAACGGTAGAATTGGCACTGAAGCTTTCTTT	CASSQDGNGRIGTEAFF
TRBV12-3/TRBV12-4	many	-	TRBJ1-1	TGTGCCAGCAGTCGACAGGTGAACACTGAAGCTTTCTTT	CASSRQVNTEAFF
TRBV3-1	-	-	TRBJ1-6	TGTGCCAGCAGCCAAGTTGGGGGGCGAAATTCACCCCTCCACTTT	CASSQVGGRNSPLHF
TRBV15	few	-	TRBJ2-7	TGTGCCACCAGCAGAGATGCCAGGGCTCTCCGTGGGTACGAGCAGTACTTC	CATSRDARALRGYEQYF
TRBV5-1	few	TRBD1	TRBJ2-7	TGCGCCAGCAGCCCTGACAGGGGGCGCCGCAAACGCGACGAGCAGTACTTC	CASSPDRGRRKRDEQYF
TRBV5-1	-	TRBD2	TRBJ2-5	TGCGCCAGCAGCGAAACCCACTCCGGGACTAGCGGGAGTAACCAAGAGACCCAGTACTTC	CASSETHSGTSGSNQETQYF
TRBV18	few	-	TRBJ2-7	TGTGCCAGCTCACCACAGGCAGGGATCGGCGAGCAGTACTTC	CASSPQAGIGEQYF
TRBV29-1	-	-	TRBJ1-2	TGCAGCGTTGAAGAAGGGAGGACCTATGGCTACACCTTC	CSVEEGRTYGYTF
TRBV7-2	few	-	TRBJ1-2	TGTGCCAGCAGCTTAGCGCTGCCAGGTGACTATGGCTACACCTTC	CASSLALPGDYGYTF
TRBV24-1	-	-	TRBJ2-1	TGTGCCACCAGTGATTTGAACGGGATTGGGCAGTTCTTC	CATSDLNGIGQFF
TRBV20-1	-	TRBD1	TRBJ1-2	TGCAGTGCTAGAGATACCCCAGGGGGCCCAGCTAACTATGGCTACACCTTC	CSARDTPGGPANYGYTF
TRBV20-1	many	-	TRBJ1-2	TGCAGTGCTACACATGGGGCGGATTCCTATGGCTACACCTTC	CSATHGADSYGYTF
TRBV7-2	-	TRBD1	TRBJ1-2	TGTGCCAGCAGCTCCGGACAGGGGACGGGTGGCTACACCTTC	CASSSGQGTGGYTF
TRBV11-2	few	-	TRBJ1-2	TGTGCCAGCAGCACCCGTGAATGGGAAGCTAACTATGGCTACACCTTC	CASSTREWEANYGYTF
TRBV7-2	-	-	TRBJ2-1	TGTGCCAGCAGCTTAGAATACAGTAACAATGAGCAGTTCTTC	CASSLEYSNNEQFF
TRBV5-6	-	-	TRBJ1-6	TGTGCCAGCAGCTTCCAGGGTCGGAATTCACCCCTCCACTTT	CASSFQGRNSPLHF
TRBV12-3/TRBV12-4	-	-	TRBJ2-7	TGTGCCAGCAGTTTACGCGCCCTTATGGATCGAGGGACTTACGAGCAGTACTTC	CASSLRALMDRGTYEQYF
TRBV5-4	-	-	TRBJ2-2	TGTGCCAGCAGCCTAGGGTTAGGTGGGGAGCTGTTTTTT	CASSLGLGGELFF
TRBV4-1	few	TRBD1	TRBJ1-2	TGCGCCAGCAGCCAAGAATCCACAGGGGGGCCCTATGGCTACACCTTC	CASSQESTGGPYGYTF
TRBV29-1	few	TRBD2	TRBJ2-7	TGCAGCGTGGTCGGACTAGCCTACGAGCAGTACTTC	CSVVGLAYEQYF
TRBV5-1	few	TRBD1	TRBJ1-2	TGCGCCAGCAGCAAACAGGGGTCTGGCTACACCTTC	CASSKQGSGYTF
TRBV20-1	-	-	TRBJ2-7	TGCAGTGCTAGAGGTCCGGGTTTATCCTACGAGCAGTACTTC	CSARGPGLSYEQYF